Each of the 14 T cell receptor beta chains below was sequenced from the same sample in a study of vaccination and CD4 T cells after COVID-19. Time point described: late sampling 161 to 241 days after vaccination in three convalescent patients. Indicated treatment: approximately nine-day PBMC culture with coronavirus spike peptide pools or control peptides (ViraFEST assay). The study sequenced cultured CD4+ T cell DNA using the Oncomine TCR Beta short-read assay. Each CDR3 protein gets one entry after TCRdb re-called the PCR reads with MiXCR. This table holds around 23,000 distinct CDR3 sequences, around 42% found once. No antigen has been identified for these receptors. The sample in question was CD4+ T cells from blood, cultured in vitro, obtained about 7 months after SARS-CoV-2 vaccination. Receptors originate from a human donor who had recovered from COVID-19.

The rearrangement joins TRBV24-1 to TRBJ2-5; D gene unclear. Per the germline V gene, CDR1 is KGHDR and CDR2 is SFDVKD. The CDR3 spans 16 residues. V was pared by 4 bases and J by 2 bases, with 16 bases between. This CDR3 is CATSEGSPRLQETQYF. Written as DNA, the CDR3 is TGTGCCACCAGTGAAGGGTCACCCCGTTTACAAGAGACCCAGTACTTC.

CDR3 sequence (DNA): TGTGCCAGCGGATCCCCGGGGGCTGGAAACACCATATATTTT. Protein product: CASGSPGAGNTIYF. The chain has TRBV28 and TRBJ1-3; possibly TRBD1 for D (5 bases). The CDR3 spans 14 residues. Per the germline V gene, CDR1 is MDHEN and CDR2 is SYDVKM. V was clipped by 8 bases and J by 2 bases, with 13 bases between them.

Judged by abundance, this clonotype is medium-sized (0.01 to 0.1%). The chain has TRBV20-1 and TRBJ2-5, with a tentative D call TRBD2 (7 bases). V was trimmed by 5 bases and J by 9 bases, leaving 19 bases between them. This CDR3 has 13 amino acids. Per the germline V gene, CDR1 is DFQATT and CDR2 is SNEGSKA (reference sequence). The CDR3 nucleotides are TGCAGTGCTTCCGCTAGCGGACAGCTGTCCCAGTACTTC. Protein sequence: CSASASGQLSQYF.

The J gene is TRBJ2-5, the V gene TRBV11-1, with TRBD2 matching over 7 bases. CDR1 is SGHAT and CDR2 is FQDESV in the germline V gene (reference sequence). CDR3 length: 16 amino acids. V trimming: 6 bases; J trimming: 5 bases; junction bases outside the gene matches: 15. The chain's CDR3 is CASSYPPGGSGETQYF. In DNA, the CDR3 is TGTGCCAGCAGTTATCCCCCGGGCGGGAGTGGGGAGACCCAGTACTTC.

The rearrangement joins TRBV6-1 to TRBJ1-1; D might be TRBD1 (5 bases). From germline, CDR1 is MNHNS and CDR2 SASEGT. The CDR3 extends over 16 amino acids. Trimming left V 6 bases short and J 3 bases short, with 20 bases between. The CDR3 region is CASRAGRGEMDTEAFF. The CDR3 nucleotides read TGTGCCAGCAGGGCCGGAAGGGGAGAGATGGACACTGAAGCTTTCTTT.

This clonotype was seen a handful of times. This chain uses TRBV20-1 with TRBJ1-1, with 10 bases that match TRBD1. Germline values: CDR1 DFQATT, CDR2 SNEGSKA (reference sequence). This CDR3 is 16 amino acids long. V dropped 0 bases and J dropped 2; count of bases not matched to a gene: 6. The CDR3 loop reads CSAREAGTGANTEAFF. The CDR3 DNA is TGCAGTGCTAGAGAGGCCGGGACAGGGGCCAACACTGAAGCTTTCTTT.

The genes are TRBV4-1 and TRBJ2-7; 7 bases match TRBD2. The CDR3 is 14 residues long. Germline V gives CDR1 MGHRA, CDR2 YSYEKL. With V trimmed by 5 bases and J by 3 bases, 7 bases remained unmatched. The CDR3 loop is CASSSREDDYEQYF. Written as DNA, the CDR3 is TGCGCCAGCAGCAGCCGGGAGGATGACTACGAGCAGTACTTC.

This clonotype appeared a few times. The chain recombines TRBV28 with TRBJ1-6, with 7 bases identical to TRBD1. The ends lost 5 bases at V and 7 bases at J; junction bases unmatched: 14. This CDR3 region has 17 residues. Per germline, CDR1 MDHEN and CDR2 SYDVKM. The CDR3 spells CASSGPTGSLSNSPLHF. The CDR3 DNA reads as TGTGCCAGCAGTGGACCGACAGGGAGCCTTTCGAATTCACCCCTCCACTTT. Using reference TRBV28 and TRBJ1-6 for the parts outside the CDR3, the full variable domain is DVKVTQSSRYLVKRTGEKVFLECVQDMDHENMFWYRQDPGLGLRLIYFSYDVKMKEKGDIPEGYSVSREKKERFSLILESASTNQTSMYLCASSGPTGSLSNSPLHFGNGTRLTVT.

This clonotype came up a few times. The chain is built from TRBV27 and TRBJ1-1; D ambiguous. Trimming removed 2 bases at V and 1 base at J, with 8 bases between. This CDR3 spans 14 amino acids. Looked up from germline, CDR1 is MNHEY and CDR2 is SMNVEV (reference sequence). This CDR3 reads CASSLLGRNTEAFF. In nucleotides, the CDR3 is TGTGCCAGCAGTTTACTCGGCAGGAACACTGAAGCTTTCTTT.

The J gene is TRBJ2-5, the V gene TRBV7-2; 7 nucleotides align to TRBD2. The CDR3 length is 18 residues. The ends lost 5 bases at V and 1 base at J; junction bases unmatched: 16. Germline-derived CDR1 and CDR2 are SGHTA and FQGNSA. The DNA of the CDR3 is TGTGCCAGCAGCCCCCGGGTTGTAGCGGGCCTTGTCCAAGAGACCCAGTACTTC. It is translated as CASSPRVVAGLVQETQYF.

This clonotype was counted only a few times. The rearrangement uses TRBV24-1 and TRBJ2-1; no firm D call. The germline V gene has CDR1 KGHDR and CDR2 SFDVKD. The ends were cut back, 3 bases at V and 7 bases at J, with 9 bases in the middle. CDR3 size: 13 residues. The CDR3 nucleotides read TGTGCCACCAGTGATCCCTCTAAGAATGAGCAGTTCTTC. Encoded protein: CATSDPSKNEQFF.

The chain joins TRBV18 to TRBJ2-1; 7 nucleotides agree with TRBD2. After removal of 4 bases from V and 12 bases from J, the junction contained 9 bases not matched to a gene. This CDR3 has 13 amino acids. Germline CDR1 is KGHSH and CDR2 is LQKENI. CDR3 bases: TGTGCCAGCTCACGTCGGGAGGAGAGGGGGCAGTTCTTC. Its translation: CASSRREERGQFF. Full variable domain (missing parts from reference TRBV18 and TRBJ2-1): NAGVMQNPRHLVRRRGQEARLRCSPMKGHSHVYWYRQLPEEGLKFMVYLQKENIIDESGMPKERFSAEFPKEGPSILRIQQVVRGDSAAYFCASSRREERGQFFGPGTRLTVL.

The rearrangement uses TRBV10-3 and TRBJ1-5, with TRBD1 matching over 8 bases. CDR3 length: 15 amino acids. V lost 6 bases to trimming and J lost 2 bases; unmatched junction nucleotides: 6. The germline CDR1 and CDR2 sequences are ENHRY and SYGVKD. This CDR3 is CAIRDGQGGNQPQHF. The CDR3 nucleotides are TGTGCCATCAGAGACGGACAGGGCGGCAATCAGCCCCAGCATTTT.

J is TRBJ2-7 and V is TRBV28; no clear D gene. Germline V lookup: CDR1 MDHEN, CDR2 SYDVKM. The CDR3 length is 12 residues. The ends were cut back, 2 bases at V and 6 bases at J, with 8 bases in the middle. Here the CDR3 reads CASSLVEREQYF. CDR3 nucleotides: TGTGCCAGCAGTTTAGTAGAACGCGAGCAGTACTTC.